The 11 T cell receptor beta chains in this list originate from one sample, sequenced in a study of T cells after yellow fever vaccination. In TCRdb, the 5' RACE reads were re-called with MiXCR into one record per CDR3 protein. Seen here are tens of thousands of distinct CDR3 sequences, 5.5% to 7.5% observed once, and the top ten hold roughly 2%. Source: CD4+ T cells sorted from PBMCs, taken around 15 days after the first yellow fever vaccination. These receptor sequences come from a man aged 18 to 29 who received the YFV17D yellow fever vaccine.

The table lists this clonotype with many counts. The CDR3 protein is CASSLGTGEYEQYF. In DNA, the CDR3 is TGCGCCAGCAGCTTGGGCACAGGCGAATACGAGCAGTACTTC. The J gene is TRBJ2-7, the V gene TRBV5-1, with D possibly being TRBD1 (5 bases). Germline V CDR1 and CDR2: SGHRS, YFSETQ. This CDR3 is 14 amino acids long. Trimming stripped 0 bases from V and 4 bases from J, with 11 bases between.

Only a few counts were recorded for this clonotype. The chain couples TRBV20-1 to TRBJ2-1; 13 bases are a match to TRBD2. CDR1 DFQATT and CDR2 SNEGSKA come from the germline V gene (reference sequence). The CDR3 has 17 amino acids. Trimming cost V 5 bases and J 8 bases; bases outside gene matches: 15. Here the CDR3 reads CSAYTSGGAGRNYEQFF. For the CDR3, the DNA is TGCAGTGCTTATACTAGCGGGGGGGCCGGTCGGAATTATGAGCAGTTCTTC.

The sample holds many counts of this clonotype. The CDR3 DNA reads TGTGCCAGCAGCTTATTAGGGTCGCGCACAGATACGCAGTATTTT. Protein: CASSLLGSRTDTQYF. The chain combines TRBV7-3 with TRBJ2-3; D ambiguous. The CDR3 runs to 15 residues. Trimming stripped 2 bases from V and 1 base from J, with 10 bases between. The germline V gene encodes CDR1 SGHTA and CDR2 FQGTGA.

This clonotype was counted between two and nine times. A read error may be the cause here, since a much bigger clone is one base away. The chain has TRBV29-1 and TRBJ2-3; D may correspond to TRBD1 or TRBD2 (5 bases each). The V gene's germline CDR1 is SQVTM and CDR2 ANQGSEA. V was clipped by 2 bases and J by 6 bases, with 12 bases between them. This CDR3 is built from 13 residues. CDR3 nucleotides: TGCAGCGTTGAACCGCCAGGGAGTGATACGCAGTATTTT. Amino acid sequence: CSVEPPGSDTQYF.

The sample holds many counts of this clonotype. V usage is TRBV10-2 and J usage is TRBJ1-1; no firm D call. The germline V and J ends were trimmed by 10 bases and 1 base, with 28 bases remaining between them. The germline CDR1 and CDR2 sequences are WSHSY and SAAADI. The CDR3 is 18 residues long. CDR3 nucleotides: TGCGCCACTACCCCAGCGCGAATTTACCGGTGGGGGAACACTGAAGCTTTCTTT. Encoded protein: CATTPARIYRWGNTEAFF.

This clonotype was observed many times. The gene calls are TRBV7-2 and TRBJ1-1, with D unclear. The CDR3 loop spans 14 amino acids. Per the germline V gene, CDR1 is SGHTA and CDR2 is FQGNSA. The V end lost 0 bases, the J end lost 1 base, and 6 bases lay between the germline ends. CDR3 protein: CASSLAAGNTEAFF. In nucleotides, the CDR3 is TGTGCCAGCAGCTTAGCGGCCGGGAACACTGAAGCTTTCTTT.

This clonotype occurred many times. Here the CDR3 DNA reads TGTGCCAGCAGCGCCGAAAAGGACAGGAACCTGAACACCGGGGAGCTGTTTTTT. The encoded protein is CASSAEKDRNLNTGELFF. The J gene is TRBJ2-2, the V gene TRBV25-1, with 7 positions matching TRBD1. J lost 1 base, V lost 6 bases, and 14 bases had no gene match. The CDR3 is 18 amino acids. The germline V gene encodes CDR1 MGHDK and CDR2 SYGVNS.

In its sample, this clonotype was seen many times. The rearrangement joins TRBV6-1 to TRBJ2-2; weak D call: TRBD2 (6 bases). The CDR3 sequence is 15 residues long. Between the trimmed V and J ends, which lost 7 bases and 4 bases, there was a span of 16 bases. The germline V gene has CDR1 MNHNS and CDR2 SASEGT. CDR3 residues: CASTGWDGGTGELFF. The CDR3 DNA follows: TGTGCCAGCACGGGTTGGGACGGGGGCACCGGGGAGCTGTTTTTT.

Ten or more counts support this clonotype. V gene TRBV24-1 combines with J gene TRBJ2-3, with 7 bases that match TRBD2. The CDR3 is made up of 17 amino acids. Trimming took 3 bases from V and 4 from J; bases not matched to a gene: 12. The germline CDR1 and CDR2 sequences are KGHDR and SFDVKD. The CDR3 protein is CATSDPLALVGADTQYF. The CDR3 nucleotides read TGTGCCACCAGTGATCCACTAGCGCTCGTTGGAGCAGATACGCAGTATTTT.

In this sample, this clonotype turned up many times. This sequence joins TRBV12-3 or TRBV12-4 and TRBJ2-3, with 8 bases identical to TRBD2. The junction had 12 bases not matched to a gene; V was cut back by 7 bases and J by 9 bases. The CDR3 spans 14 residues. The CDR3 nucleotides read TGTGCCAGCACCGGGTCGGGGGGGAGAGGAACGCAGTATTTT. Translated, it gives CASTGSGGRGTQYF.

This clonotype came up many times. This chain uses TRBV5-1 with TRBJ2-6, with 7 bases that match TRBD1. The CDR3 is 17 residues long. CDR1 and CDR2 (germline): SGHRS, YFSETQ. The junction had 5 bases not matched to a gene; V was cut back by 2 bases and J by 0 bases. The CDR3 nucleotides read TGCGCCAGCAGCTTTTTGGGACAGAGCTCTGGGGCCAACGTCCTGACTTTC. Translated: CASSFLGQSSGANVLTF.